This T cell receptor beta chain was sequenced for a study of Ad26.COV2.S vaccination and SARS-CoV-2 variants. Study-level background: A participant enrolled in the COV1001 Ad26.COV2.S trial arm provided the sample.

CDR3 length: 18 residues. Germline V gene sequence: CDR1 MGHRA, CDR2 YSYEKL. V shed 0 bases and J shed 0 bases, with 15 bases lying between them. Sample treatment: about 20 received Ad26.COV2.S at low or high dose, single or two shots; roughly five received placebo; per-sample allocation not given. Collection of the samples took place on day 63 after the first injection of vaccine or placebo. Boston hosted the donor, who was an adult aged 18-55 years. Sequencing was performed with immunoSEQ multiplex PCR; in TCRdb, only in-frame clones are kept and a portion is missing. The sample contains over 400,000 clones, roughly 90% of which appear only once.

This receptor was obtained from a person aged 18-65 years who received the Ad26.COV2.S COVID-19 vaccine or a placebo. The sample was peripheral blood, taken in a trial of Ad26.COV2.S vaccine versus placebo. The rearrangement joins TRBV4-1 to TRBJ1-3, with a weak D call TRBD1 (5 bases). As DNA, the CDR3 is TGCGCCAGCAGCCAAGAGGGATCCACAGGCCACTCTGGAAACACCATATATTTT. It codes for CASSQEGSTGHSGNTIYF.